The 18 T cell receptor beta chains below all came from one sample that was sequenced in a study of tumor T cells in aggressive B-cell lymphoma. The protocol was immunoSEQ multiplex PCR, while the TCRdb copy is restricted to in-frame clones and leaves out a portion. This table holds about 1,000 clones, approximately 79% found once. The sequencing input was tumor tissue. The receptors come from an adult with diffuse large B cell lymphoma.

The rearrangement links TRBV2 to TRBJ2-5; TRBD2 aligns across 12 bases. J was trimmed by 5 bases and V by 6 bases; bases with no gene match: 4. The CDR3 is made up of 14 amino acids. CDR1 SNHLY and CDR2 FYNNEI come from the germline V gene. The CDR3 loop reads CASSRLAGEETQYF. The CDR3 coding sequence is TGTGCCAGCAGCAGACTAGCGGGAGAGGAGACCCAGTACTTC.

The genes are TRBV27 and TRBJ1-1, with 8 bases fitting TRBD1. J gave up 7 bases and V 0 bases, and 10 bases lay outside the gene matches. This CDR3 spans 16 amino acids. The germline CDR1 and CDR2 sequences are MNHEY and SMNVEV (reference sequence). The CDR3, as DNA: TGTGCCAGCAGTTTATCACTGCAGGGGGCGGGGATTGAAGCTTTCTTT. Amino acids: CASSLSLQGAGIEAFF.

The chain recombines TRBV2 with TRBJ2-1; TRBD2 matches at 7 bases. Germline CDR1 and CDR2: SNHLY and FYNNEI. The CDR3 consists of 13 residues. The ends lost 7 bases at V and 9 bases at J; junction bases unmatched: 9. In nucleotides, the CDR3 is TGTGCCAGCATGGGGAGGGGAGGCGGTGAGCAGTTCTTC. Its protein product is CASMGRGGGEQFF. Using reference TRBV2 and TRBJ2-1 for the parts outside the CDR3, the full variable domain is EPEVTQTPSHQVTQMGQEVILRCVPISNHLYFYWYRQILGQKVEFLVSFYNNEISEKSEIFDDQFSVERPDGSNFTLKIRSTKLEDSAMYFCASMGRGGGEQFFGPGTRLTVL.

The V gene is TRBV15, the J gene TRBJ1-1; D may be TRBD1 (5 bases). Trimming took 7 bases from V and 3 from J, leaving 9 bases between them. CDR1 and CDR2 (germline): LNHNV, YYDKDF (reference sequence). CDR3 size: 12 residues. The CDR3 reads CATTTGDTEAFF. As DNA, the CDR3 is TGTGCCACCACAACGGGGGACACTGAAGCTTTCTTT.

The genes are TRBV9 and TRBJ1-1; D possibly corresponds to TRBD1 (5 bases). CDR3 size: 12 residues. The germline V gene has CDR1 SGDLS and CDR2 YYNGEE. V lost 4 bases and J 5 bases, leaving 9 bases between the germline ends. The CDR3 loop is CASSQGQTEAFF. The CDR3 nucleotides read TGTGCCAGCAGCCAGGGTCAAACTGAAGCTTTCTTT.

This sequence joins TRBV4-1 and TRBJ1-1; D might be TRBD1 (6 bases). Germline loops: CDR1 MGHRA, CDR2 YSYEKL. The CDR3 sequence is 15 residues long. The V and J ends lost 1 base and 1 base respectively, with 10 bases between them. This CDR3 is CASSQVEGGNTEAFF. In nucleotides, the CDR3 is TGCGCCAGCAGCCAAGTTGAAGGGGGGAACACTGAAGCTTTCTTT.

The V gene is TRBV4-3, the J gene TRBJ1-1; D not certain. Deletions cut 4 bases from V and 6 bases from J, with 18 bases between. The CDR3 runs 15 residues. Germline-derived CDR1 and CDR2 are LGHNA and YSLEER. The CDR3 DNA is TGCGCCAGCAGCCGCCCGGGAACCATCCCAGCTGAAGCTTTCTTT. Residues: CASSRPGTIPAEAFF.

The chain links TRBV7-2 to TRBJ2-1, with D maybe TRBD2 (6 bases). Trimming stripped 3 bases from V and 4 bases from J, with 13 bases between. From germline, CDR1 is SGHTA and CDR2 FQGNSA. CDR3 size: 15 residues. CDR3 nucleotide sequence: TGTGCCAGCAGCTTCGGGAGCGGCGTTTACAATGAGCAGTTCTTC. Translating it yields CASSFGSGVYNEQFF.

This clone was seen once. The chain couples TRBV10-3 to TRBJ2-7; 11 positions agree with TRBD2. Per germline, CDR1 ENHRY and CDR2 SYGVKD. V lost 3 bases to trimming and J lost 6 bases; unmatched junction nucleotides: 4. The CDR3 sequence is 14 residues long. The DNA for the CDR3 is TGTGCCATCAGTGACACTAGCGGGGGACCCGAGCAGTACTTC. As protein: CAISDTSGGPEQYF.

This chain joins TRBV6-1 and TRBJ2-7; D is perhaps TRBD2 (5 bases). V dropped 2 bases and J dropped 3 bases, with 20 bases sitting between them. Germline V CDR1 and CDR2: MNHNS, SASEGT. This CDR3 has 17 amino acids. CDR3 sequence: CASSEWTYTRMNYEQYF. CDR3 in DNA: TGTGCCAGCAGTGAATGGACCTATACTAGGATGAACTACGAGCAGTACTTC.

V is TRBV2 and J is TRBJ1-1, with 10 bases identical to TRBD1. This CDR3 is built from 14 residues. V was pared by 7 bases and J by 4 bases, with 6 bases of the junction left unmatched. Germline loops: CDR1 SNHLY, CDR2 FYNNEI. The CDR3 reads CASIIRDRGTEAFF. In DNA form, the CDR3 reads TGTGCCAGCATAATCCGGGACAGGGGCACTGAAGCTTTCTTT.

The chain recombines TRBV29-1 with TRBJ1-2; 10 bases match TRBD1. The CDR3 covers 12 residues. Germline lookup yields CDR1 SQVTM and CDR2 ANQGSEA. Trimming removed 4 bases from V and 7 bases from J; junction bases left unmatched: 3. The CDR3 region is CSVGQGALGYTF. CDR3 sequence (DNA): TGCAGCGTTGGACAGGGGGCTCTTGGCTACACCTTC. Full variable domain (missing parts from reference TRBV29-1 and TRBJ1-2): SAVISQKPSRDICQRGTSLTIQCQVDSQVTMMFWYRQQPGQSLTLIATANQGSEATYESGFVIDKFPISRPNLTFSTLTVSNMSPEDSSIYLCSVGQGALGYTFGSGTRLTVV.

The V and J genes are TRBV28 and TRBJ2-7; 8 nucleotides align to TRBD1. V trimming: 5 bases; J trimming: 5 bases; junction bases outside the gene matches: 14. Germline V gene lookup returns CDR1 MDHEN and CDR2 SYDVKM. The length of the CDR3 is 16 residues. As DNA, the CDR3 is TGTGCCAGCAGTCTACTATCGGACAGGGTGGTGGACGAGCAGTACTTC. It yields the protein CASSLLSDRVVDEQYF. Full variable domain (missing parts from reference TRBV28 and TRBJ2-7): DVKVTQSSRYLVKRTGEKVFLECVQDMDHENMFWYRQDPGLGLRLIYFSYDVKMKEKGDIPEGYSVSREKKERFSLILESASTNQTSMYLCASSLLSDRVVDEQYFGPGTRLTVT.

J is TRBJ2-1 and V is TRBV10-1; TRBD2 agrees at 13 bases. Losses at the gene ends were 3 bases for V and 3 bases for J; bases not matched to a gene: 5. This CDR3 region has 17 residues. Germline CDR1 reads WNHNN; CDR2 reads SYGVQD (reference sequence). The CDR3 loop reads CASSERTSGGIYNEQFF. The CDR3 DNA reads TGCGCCAGCAGTGAAAGGACTAGCGGGGGTATCTACAATGAGCAGTTCTTC.

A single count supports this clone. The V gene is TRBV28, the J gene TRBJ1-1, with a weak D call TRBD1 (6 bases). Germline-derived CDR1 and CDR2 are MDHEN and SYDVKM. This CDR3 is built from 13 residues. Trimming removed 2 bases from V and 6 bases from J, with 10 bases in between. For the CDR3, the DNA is TGTGCCAGCAGTTTAACAGGGTTCGCTGAAGCTTTCTTT. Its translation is CASSLTGFAEAFF.

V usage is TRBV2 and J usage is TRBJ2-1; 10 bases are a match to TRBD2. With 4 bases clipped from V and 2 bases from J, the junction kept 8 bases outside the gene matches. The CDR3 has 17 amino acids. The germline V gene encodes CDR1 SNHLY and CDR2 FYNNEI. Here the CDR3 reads CASSAPTSGYAYNEQFF. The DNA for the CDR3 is TGTGCCAGCAGTGCCCCGACTAGCGGGTATGCCTACAATGAGCAGTTCTTC.

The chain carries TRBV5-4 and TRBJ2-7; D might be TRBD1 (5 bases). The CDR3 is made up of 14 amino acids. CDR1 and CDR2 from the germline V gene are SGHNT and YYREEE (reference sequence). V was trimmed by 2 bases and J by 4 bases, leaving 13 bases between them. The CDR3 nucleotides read TGTGCCAGCAGCTTTCAGGGCGAGTATTACGAGCAGTACTTC. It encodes CASSFQGEYYEQYF.

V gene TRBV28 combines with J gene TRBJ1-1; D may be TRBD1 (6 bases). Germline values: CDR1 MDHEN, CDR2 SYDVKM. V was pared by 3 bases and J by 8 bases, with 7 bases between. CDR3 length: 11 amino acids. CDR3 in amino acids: CASSLGAEAFF. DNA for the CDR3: TGTGCCAGCAGTTTGGGGGCAGAAGCTTTCTTT.